These 14 T cell receptor beta chains came from one sample sequenced in a study of CD8+ T cells in alopecia areata. Reverse transcribed after extraction, RNA yielded cDNA as the sequencing template. TCRdb's copy holds only in-frame clones and misses some; the assay was immunoSEQ multiplex PCR. The sample carries 95,000 to 150,000 clones, less than 50% recorded once. The specimen sequenced was NKG2D-low CD8+ T cells sorted from blood. The source of these receptors is a human donor with alopecia areata.

This clone was recorded once. The gene calls are TRBV5-1 and TRBJ1-1; tentatively, D is TRBD1 (5 bases). V dropped 4 bases and J dropped 5 bases, with 12 bases sitting between them. The germline V gene has CDR1 SGHRS and CDR2 YFSETQ. This CDR3 is built from 13 residues. The CDR3 sequence: CASSHFEGTEAFF. Here the CDR3 DNA reads TGCGCCAGCAGCCATTTCGAGGGGACTGAAGCTTTCTTT.

The chain is built from TRBV6-5 and TRBJ1-5, with a weak D call TRBD1 (5 bases). V was clipped by 2 bases and J by 9 bases, with 17 bases between them. Germline CDR1 and CDR2: MNHEY and SVGAGI. The CDR3 consists of 15 residues. Here the CDR3 DNA reads TGTGCCAGCAGTTACGAAGACAGTCCTAGTCGGCCCCAGCATTTT. Amino acid sequence: CASSYEDSPSRPQHF.

This sequence joins TRBV29-1 and TRBJ2-7, with 7 bases fitting TRBD2. This CDR3 spans 12 amino acids. Germline V gives CDR1 SQVTM, CDR2 ANQGSEA. V lost 6 bases and J lost 2; bases outside the gene matches: 4. The CDR3 loop is CSVGAGTYEQYF. DNA for the CDR3: TGCAGCGTGGGAGCGGGGACCTACGAGCAGTACTTC.

This clone occurred a few times. Other DNA sequences in the sample encode the same CDR3. This chain connects TRBV29-1 to TRBJ2-1; D unresolved. CDR1 is SQVTM, CDR2 ANQGSEA, per germline. The CDR3 runs 13 residues. The ends were cut back, 3 bases at V and 0 bases at J, with 6 bases in the middle. CDR3 residues: CSVDRSSYNEQFF. CDR3 in DNA: TGCAGCGTTGACCGGAGCTCCTACAATGAGCAGTTCTTC.

The chain is built from TRBV30 and TRBJ1-2, with 8 bases identical to TRBD1. V was pared by 3 bases and J by 7 bases, with 7 bases of the junction left unmatched. CDR1 and CDR2 (germline): GTSNPN, SVGIG (reference sequence). This CDR3 has 13 amino acids. The CDR3 sequence is CAWRPGQVVGYTF. In DNA, the CDR3 is TGTGCCTGGAGACCGGGACAGGTGGTTGGCTACACCTTC.

The chain carries TRBV29-1 and TRBJ2-5, with D unclear. This CDR3 spans 13 amino acids. Germline V CDR1 and CDR2: SQVTM, ANQGSEA. With 5 bases removed from V and 2 bases from J, the gap between germline ends came to 12 bases. DNA of the CDR3: TGCAGCGTTCCTCCGGTCAGTCAAGAGACCCAGTACTTC. It is translated as CSVPPVSQETQYF. Based on the CDR3 plus reference TRBV29-1 and TRBJ2-5, the full variable domain is SAVISQKPSRDICQRGTSLTIQCQVDSQVTMMFWYRQQPGQSLTLIATANQGSEATYESGFVIDKFPISRPNLTFSTLTVSNMSPEDSSIYLCSVPPVSQETQYFGPGTRLLVL.

This clone was observed a few times. The gene calls are TRBV28 and TRBJ2-4; D might be TRBD2 (5 bases). Germline loops: CDR1 MDHEN, CDR2 SYDVKM. The CDR3 consists of 11 residues. V shed 8 bases and J shed 8 bases, with 10 bases lying between them. The CDR3 bases are TGTGCCAGCTTTAACGGGGACATTCAGTACTTC. Translating gives CASFNGDIQYF.

Only a few counts were recorded for this clone. CDR3 sequence: CASSLVLREGYNEQFF. DNA for the CDR3: TGTGCCAGCAGCTTAGTCCTCCGGGAGGGATACAATGAGCAGTTCTTC. The chain recombines TRBV7-9 with TRBJ2-1; TRBD2 matches 8 bases. J lost 4 bases, V lost 1 base, and 6 bases had no gene match. Germline V gene sequence: CDR1 SEHNR, CDR2 FQNEAQ (reference sequence). This CDR3 has 16 amino acids.

The rearrangement links TRBV5-6 to TRBJ2-1; weak D call: TRBD1 (5 bases). CDR1 SGHDT and CDR2 YYEEEE come from the germline V gene. This CDR3 contains 13 residues. V dropped 2 bases and J dropped 5 bases, with 8 bases sitting between them. The CDR3 sequence: CASSFGQNNEQFF. The CDR3 nucleotides are TGTGCCAGCAGCTTCGGACAAAACAATGAGCAGTTCTTC.

This chain uses TRBV13 with TRBJ2-2; maybe TRBD2 (6 bases). With 7 bases removed from V and 7 bases from J, the gap between germline ends came to 16 bases. The CDR3 sequence is 14 residues long. Germline assignment: CDR1 PRHDT and CDR2 FYEKMQ (reference sequence). CDR3 DNA: TGTGCCAGCAAATCTAGCGACCAAGTCGGGGAGCTGTTTTTT. This gives the protein CASKSSDQVGELFF.

The rearrangement joins TRBV6-5 to TRBJ2-3, with 7 bases lining up with TRBD1. The CDR3 loop spans 13 amino acids. With 8 bases clipped from V and 2 bases from J, the junction kept 4 bases outside the gene matches. Looked up from germline, CDR1 is MNHEY and CDR2 is SVGAGI. CDR3 region: CASWDSLTDTQYF. CDR3 nucleotide sequence: TGTGCCAGCTGGGACAGCCTCACAGATACGCAGTATTTT.

This clone was recorded a few times. The CDR3 nucleotides are TGTGCCAGCAGCACACCCCGGGGGGGCGCCTACAATGAGCAGTTCTTC. Encoded protein: CASSTPRGGAYNEQFF. This chain uses TRBV11-2 with TRBJ2-1; 8 bases line up with TRBD2. Germline trimming cut 5 bases from V and 2 bases from J; bases unmatched to any gene: 8. The CDR3 runs to 16 residues. CDR1 is SGHAT, CDR2 FQNNGV, per germline.

This clone was counted once. This chain links TRBV27 with TRBJ1-1; the D is unclear. Trimming removed 2 bases at V and 1 base at J, with 8 bases between. The CDR3 extends over 14 amino acids. CDR1 is MNHEY and CDR2 is SMNVEV in the germline V gene (reference sequence). CDR3 sequence reads: CASSLGQTNTEAFF. CDR3 DNA: TGTGCCAGCAGTTTAGGGCAGACGAACACTGAAGCTTTCTTT.

CDR3 in amino acids: CASSPTGDAKNIQYF. CDR3 DNA sequence: TGCGCCAGCAGCCCGACAGGAGATGCCAAAAACATTCAGTACTTC. The chain has TRBV4-3 and TRBJ2-4; D is perhaps TRBD1 (6 bases). The CDR3 runs to 15 residues. The germline CDR1 and CDR2 sequences are LGHNA and YSLEER. Between the trimmed V and J ends, which lost 4 bases and 1 base, there was a span of 11 bases.